A single sample is the source of the 25 T cell receptor beta chains below, sequenced in a study of beta chain features in type 1 diabetes. Of the isolated RNA, all was reverse transcribed, and so the sequenced material was expressed TCRB transcripts. Sequencing used immunoSEQ multiplex PCR; TCRdb keeps in-frame clones, though not all of them. This sample has hundreds of thousands of clones, with roughly 31% found just once. Source material: naive CD4+ T cells from blood. These receptors originate from a man between 18 and 35 years old in good health.

The chain couples TRBV18 to TRBJ2-3, with D perhaps matching TRBD2 (5 bases). V was clipped by 6 bases and J by 5 bases, with 12 bases between them. The CDR3 sequence is 13 residues long. Germline V gene sequence: CDR1 KGHSH, CDR2 LQKENI. CDR3 nucleotide sequence: TGTGCCAGCTCCGGGATGCGTGGAGATACGCAGTATTTT. Translation: CASSGMRGDTQYF.

This clone showed up just once. The chain couples TRBV30 to TRBJ1-5; 9 bases are shared with TRBD1. This CDR3 region has 14 residues. Germline assignment: CDR1 GTSNPN and CDR2 SVGIG (reference sequence). The ends lost 6 bases at V and 3 bases at J; junction bases unmatched: 6. CDR3 region: CACLGTGLNQPQHF. The CDR3 nucleotides are TGTGCCTGCCTTGGGACAGGGCTCAATCAGCCCCAGCATTTT.

This clone has only a few counts. The V call is TRBV19, the J call TRBJ2-4; perhaps TRBD1 as D (6 bases). CDR1 is LNHDA, CDR2 SQIVND, per germline (reference sequence). V was pared by 1 base and J by 6 bases, with 7 bases between. CDR3 size: 13 residues. For the CDR3, the DNA is TGTGCCAGTAGTATAGTACAGGGAAACATTCAGTACTTC. It yields the protein CASSIVQGNIQYF.

The table lists this clone with a count of one. In DNA form, the CDR3 reads TGTGCCAGCAGCGTAGTAGGGACAGGGGTCGGACCCTACGAGCAGTACTTC. Amino acids: CASSVVGTGVGPYEQYF. The chain recombines TRBV9 with TRBJ2-7, with 10 positions matching TRBD1. Germline trimming cut 0 bases from V and 2 bases from J; bases unmatched to any gene: 8. The CDR3 totals 17 residues. From germline, CDR1 is SGDLS and CDR2 YYNGEE.

The chain couples TRBV6-6 to TRBJ2-7, with D unresolved. V dropped 0 bases and J dropped 0 bases, with 6 bases sitting between them. The length of the CDR3 is 14 residues. Germline CDR1 MNHNY, CDR2 SVGAGI (reference sequence). The CDR3 coding sequence is TGTGCCAGCAGTTACTCCCCACTCTCCTACGAGCAGTACTTC. This sequence encodes CASSYSPLSYEQYF.

The chain recombines TRBV9 with TRBJ2-1; 11 bases are shared with TRBD2. The CDR3 is 17 amino acids. From germline, CDR1 is SGDLS and CDR2 YYNGEE. V was clipped by 1 base and J by 7 bases; unmatched bases: 10. The CDR3 nucleotides read TGTGCCAGCAGCGTAAGGCTGGGACTAGCGGAGGAGAATGAGCAGTTCTTC. Amino acids: CASSVRLGLAEENEQFF.

The V call is TRBV7-2, the J call TRBJ2-1; TRBD1 matches at 7 bases. Trimming cost V 3 bases and J 2 bases; bases outside gene matches: 4. The V gene's germline CDR1 is SGHTA and CDR2 FQGNSA. This CDR3 spans 15 amino acids. The CDR3 sequence is CASSFQQGTYNEQFF. CDR3 nucleotide sequence: TGTGCCAGCAGCTTTCAACAGGGGACCTACAATGAGCAGTTCTTC.

Only a few counts were recorded for this clone. The V and J genes are TRBV7-2 and TRBJ2-3, with 8 bases matching TRBD1. Germline CDR1 is SGHTA and CDR2 is FQGNSA. This CDR3 comprises 15 residues. Unmatched junction bases numbered 6, after V lost 5 bases and J lost 2 bases. Here the CDR3 DNA reads TGTGCCAGCAGCCTCCGACAGGGGCACACAGATACGCAGTATTTT. This codes for CASSLRQGHTDTQYF.

This chain links TRBV5-1 with TRBJ2-3, with no clear D. V was pared by 5 bases and J by 3 bases, with 10 bases between. Germline assignment: CDR1 SGHRS and CDR2 YFSETQ. The CDR3 covers 13 residues. Here the CDR3 DNA reads TGCGCCAGCAGGGAACAGTGGACAGATACGCAGTATTTT. This encodes CASREQWTDTQYF.

The chain employs TRBV15 and TRBJ1-5; possibly TRBD1 for D (6 bases). The CDR3 is 16 amino acids. Germline-derived CDR1 and CDR2 are LNHNV and YYDKDF (reference sequence). Deletions cut 0 bases from V and 1 base from J, with 10 bases between. CDR3: CATSREGAKSNQPQHF. Here the CDR3 DNA reads TGTGCCACCAGCAGAGAGGGGGCTAAGAGCAATCAGCCCCAGCATTTT. Full variable domain (remainder filled in from reference TRBV15 and TRBJ1-5): DAMVIQNPRYQVTQFGKPVTLSCSQTLNHNVMYWYQQKSSQAPKLLFHYYDKDFNNEADTPDNFQSRRPNTSFCFLDIRSPGLGDTAMYLCATSREGAKSNQPQHFGDGTRLSIL.

J is TRBJ1-1 and V is TRBV7-2; D is undetermined. Germline assignment: CDR1 SGHTA and CDR2 FQGNSA. With 5 bases removed from V and 0 bases from J, the gap between germline ends came to 7 bases. The length of the CDR3 is 13 residues. CDR3 sequence: CASSPRMNTEAFF. The CDR3 bases are TGTGCCAGCAGCCCACGTATGAACACTGAAGCTTTCTTT.

V and J are TRBV7-2 and TRBJ1-2; D is unclear. The CDR3 totals 15 residues. The germline V and J ends were trimmed by 1 base and 4 bases, with 13 bases remaining between them. CDR1 and CDR2 from the germline V gene are SGHTA and FQGNSA. As DNA, the CDR3 is TGTGCCAGCAGCTTAGAACGGGGAGCTTTCTATGGCTACACCTTC. It encodes CASSLERGAFYGYTF.

This chain joins TRBV6-6 and TRBJ1-1; no reliable D call. Germline CDR1 MNHNY, CDR2 SVGAGI (reference sequence). The CDR3 length is 12 residues. Trimming removed 7 bases at V and 8 bases at J, with 14 bases between. CDR3 region: CASKAFSPEAFF. The CDR3 DNA sequence: TGTGCCAGCAAGGCCTTCAGCCCAGAAGCTTTCTTT.

V gene TRBV30 combines with J gene TRBJ1-5, with D perhaps matching TRBD1 (5 bases). V gave up 3 bases and J gave up 7 bases, with 10 bases separating them. The germline V gene encodes CDR1 GTSNPN and CDR2 SVGIG (reference sequence). This CDR3 spans 12 amino acids. Here the CDR3 DNA reads TGTGCCTGGAGCGGGGGGGACCAGCCCCAGCATTTT. Its protein is CAWSGGDQPQHF. The variable domain in full, completed from reference TRBV30 and TRBJ1-5, reads SQTIHQWPATLVQPVGSPLSLECTVEGTSNPNLYWYRQAAGRGLQLLFYSVGIGQISSEVPQNLSASRPQDRQFILSSKKLLLSDSGFYLCAWSGGDQPQHFGDGTRLSIL.

There are a few counts of this clone. The CDR3 nucleotides read TGTGCCTGGAGGCGATCAGGAGAGCAGTACTTC. Protein sequence: CAWRRSGEQYF. The J gene is TRBJ2-7, the V gene TRBV30; unclear D gene. Germline V gene data show CDR1 as GTSNPN and CDR2 as SVGIG (reference sequence). V was cut by 3 bases and J by 7 bases, with 10 bases left in between. There are 11 residues in the CDR3.

This chain connects TRBV6-1 to TRBJ2-5; the D gene is possibly TRBD2 (6 bases). Trimming stripped 6 bases from V and 5 bases from J, with 13 bases between. Germline V gene sequence: CDR1 MNHNS, CDR2 SASEGT. The CDR3 contains 13 residues. CDR3 coding DNA: TGTGCCAGCAGGAGGCGGGGTGTCGAGACCCAGTACTTC. It is translated as CASRRRGVETQYF.

This clone was counted a few times. The V and J genes are TRBV7-9 and TRBJ2-7; D not certain. The CDR3 covers 13 residues. Trimming shortened V by 4 bases and J by 7 bases, and 14 bases separated the two germline ends. Germline CDR1 reads SEHNR; CDR2 reads FQNEAQ (reference sequence). CDR3 region: CASSSHNRWEQYF. Here the CDR3 DNA reads TGTGCCAGCAGCTCCCATAATCGGTGGGAGCAGTACTTC.

This clone was seen a few times. V and J are TRBV5-1 and TRBJ2-4; a weak D match, TRBD2 (5 bases). CDR1 is SGHRS and CDR2 is YFSETQ in the germline V gene. V was cut by 4 bases and J by 8 bases, with 16 bases left in between. This CDR3 is built from 14 residues. The CDR3 reads CASSERALGDIQYF. The CDR3 coding sequence is TGCGCCAGCAGCGAACGAGCGCTCGGGGACATTCAGTACTTC.

This rearrangement joins TRBV7-2 to TRBJ2-1; 7 bases agree with TRBD1. After removal of 5 bases from V and 0 bases from J, the junction contained 10 bases not matched to a gene. In germline, CDR1 is SGHTA, CDR2 FQGNSA. This CDR3 spans 17 amino acids. In DNA, the CDR3 is TGTGCCAGCAGCATCGACAGGGACCTAGTCTCCTACAATGAGCAGTTCTTC. Its protein product is CASSIDRDLVSYNEQFF.

CDR3 sequence (DNA): TGTGCCTGGAGTCGGTGGCAGGGGGACAATGAGCAGTTCTTC. It encodes CAWSRWQGDNEQFF. The V gene is TRBV30, the J gene TRBJ2-1; TRBD1 agrees at 7 bases. The V gene's germline CDR1 is GTSNPN and CDR2 SVGIG (reference sequence). The V segment lost 2 bases and the J segment 5 bases; nucleotides outside the gene matches: 6. This CDR3 spans 14 amino acids.

The genes are TRBV2 and TRBJ2-1, with no clear D. Trimming removed 2 bases at V and 6 bases at J, with 8 bases between. CDR1 is SNHLY, CDR2 FYNNEI, per germline. The CDR3 totals 13 residues. The CDR3: CASSESRLNEQFF. Written as DNA, the CDR3 is TGTGCCAGCAGTGAATCGCGTCTCAATGAGCAGTTCTTC.

Worth noting for this clone: Other DNA sequences in the same sample also yield this CDR3. The V and J genes are TRBV29-1 and TRBJ2-3, with 9 bases matching TRBD2. The CDR3 has 12 residues. From germline, CDR1 is SQVTM and CDR2 ANQGSEA. The CDR3 sequence: CSAGLAGDTQYF. CDR3 sequence (DNA): TGCAGTGCGGGACTAGCAGGGGATACGCAGTATTTT.

This clone was counted only a few times. The rearrangement joins TRBV15 to TRBJ2-5; 7 nucleotides match TRBD2. The germline V gene has CDR1 LNHNV and CDR2 YYDKDF (reference sequence). This CDR3 region has 14 residues. V lost 3 bases, J lost 5 bases, and 6 bases stayed unmatched. Here the CDR3 DNA reads TGTGCCACCAGCAGGGCGGGAGCGGGGGAGACCCAGTACTTC. Protein product: CATSRAGAGETQYF.

The chain links TRBV27 to TRBJ2-1; TRBD1 matches at 8 bases. This CDR3 has 16 amino acids. The ends lost 4 bases at V and 1 base at J; junction bases unmatched: 6. Germline-derived CDR1 and CDR2 are MNHEY and SMNVEV (reference sequence). The CDR3 DNA reads as TGTGCCAGCAGTTCAAAGACAGGGGTGTCCTACAATGAGCAGTTCTTC. Translated: CASSSKTGVSYNEQFF.

This clone was seen more than once but under ten times. The V call is TRBV4-3, the J call TRBJ2-3, with 7 bases aligning to TRBD1. CDR3 length equals 16 residues. Germline V gene data show CDR1 as LGHNA and CDR2 as YSLEER. J lost 2 bases, V lost 4 bases, and 9 bases had no gene match. The CDR3: CASSRGTEPTTDTQYF. The CDR3 nucleotides read TGCGCCAGCAGCCGGGGGACAGAGCCCACCACAGATACGCAGTATTTT.